This T cell receptor beta chain derives from a study of identifying expanded T cells in peripheral blood. Findings and caveats of the study: Across healthy donors, higher total template counts meant significantly greater approximately two-week count variance. Differentially abundant clones: roughly 1.2 between replicates, just under 17 at roughly 15 days, over 18 at four.

With regard to this clone: The antigen remains undetermined.

Per germline, CDR1 MNHEY and CDR2 SVGAGI. There are 14 residues in the CDR3. V lost 5 bases to trimming and J lost 2 bases, with 10 bases between them. The table came from immunoSEQ multiplex PCR; TCRdb's copy has only in-frame clones and leaves some out. Here the sample spans more than 65,000 clones, 89% being singletons. Healthy donors had no documented immune events, such as infections, while sampled. The chain recombines TRBV6-5 with TRBJ1-3, with D unclear. Material: blood. The TCR comes from a person aged 18 to 70 in good health. As DNA, the CDR3 is TGTGCCAGCAGTCCCCGGACCCCTGGAAACACCATATATTTT. It translates to CASSPRTPGNTIYF.